This is a list of T cell receptor beta chains from one sample in a study of shared clonotypes between healthy human individuals. Generated by immunoSEQ multiplex PCR, the TCRdb table keeps only in-frame clones and is missing some. This sample yields 2 million to 2.5 million clones, of which 90% to 97% are seen a single time; around 0.13% belongs to the top ten. The material sequenced was naive CD4+ T cells sorted from blood. The receptors shown here come from a man between 18 and 35 years old in good health. The CDR3 runs from the conserved cysteine through the conserved F or W. The D gene is left open where the match is weak. Clone size is stated in some rows and not others, as once, few, many or a class when expanded.

d_call	clone_size	v_call	j_call	cdr3_aa	cdr3_nt
NA	NA	TRBV10-2	TRBJ1-1	CASRDMVTEAFF	TGCGCCAGCAGGGACATGGTCACTGAAGCTTTCTTT
TRBD1	NA	TRBV6-5	TRBJ1-2	CASSYLTGDGGYTF	TGTGCCAGCAGTTACCTTACAGGGGACGGGGGCTACACCTTC
TRBD2	NA	TRBV10-3	TRBJ2-1	CAINGRETYNEQFF	TGTGCCATCAATGGGAGGGAGACGTACAATGAGCAGTTCTTC
TRBD2	NA	TRBV6-5	TRBJ2-1	CASIGTRIPHEQFF	TGTGCCAGCATTGGGACTAGAATCCCCCATGAGCAGTTCTTC
TRBD2	NA	TRBV5-4	TRBJ2-5	CASSLASRGGRKETQYF	TGTGCCAGCAGCTTGGCCTCTAGAGGCGGGAGAAAAGAGACCCAGTACTTC
NA	NA	TRBV5-1	TRBJ1-1	CASSLWSENTEAFF	TGCGCCAGCAGCTTGTGGTCAGAGAACACTGAAGCTTTCTTT
NA	NA	TRBV4-1	TRBJ2-7	CASSQGAGIDEQYF	TGCGCCAGCAGCCAAGGGGCGGGGATCGACGAGCAGTACTTC
NA	NA	TRBV7-2	TRBJ2-1	CASRTGRYNEQFF	TGTGCCAGCAGAACGGGACGGTACAATGAGCAGTTCTTC
NA	NA	TRBV18	TRBJ2-7	CASSPNYEQYF	TGTGCCAGCTCACCCAATTACGAGCAGTACTTC
TRBD2	NA	TRBV10-3	TRBJ2-7	CAISDLGGDEQYF	TGTGCCATCAGTGATCTCGGGGGGGACGAGCAGTACTTC
NA	NA	TRBV5-3	TRBJ2-7	CARSLGPGRGTYEQYF	TGTGCCAGAAGCTTGGGCCCCGGCAGAGGAACCTACGAGCAGTACTTC
NA	NA	TRBV7-2	TRBJ2-7	CASSLAGSSYEQYF	TGTGCCAGCAGCTTAGCTGGCAGCTCCTACGAGCAGTACTTC
TRBD2	NA	TRBV5-1	TRBJ2-1	CASSGNSGSSYNEQFF	TGCGCCAGCAGCGGGAATAGCGGGAGCTCCTACAATGAGCAGTTCTTC
NA	NA	TRBV18	TRBJ2-2	CASSPSVAGELFF	TGTGCCAGCTCACCCTCGGTGGCCGGGGAGCTGTTTTTT
NA	NA	TRBV6-5	TRBJ1-5	CASRMRGDSNQPQHF	TGTGCCAGCCGAATGCGGGGGGATAGCAATCAGCCCCAGCATTTT
NA	NA	TRBV10-3	TRBJ1-2	CAISEDRTSNYGYTF	TGTGCCATCAGTGAGGACAGAACCTCTAACTATGGCTACACCTTC
TRBD1	NA	TRBV29-1	TRBJ2-3	CSVEVTGGDTQYF	TGCAGCGTTGAAGTCACAGGGGGAGATACGCAGTATTTT
NA	NA	TRBV11-2	TRBJ2-2	CASSPSGLTGELFF	TGTGCCAGCAGCCCGTCAGGGCTCACCGGGGAGCTGTTTTTT
TRBD1	NA	TRBV29-1	TRBJ2-7	CSFSVTGGQYF	TGCAGCTTCTCAGTCACAGGGGGGCAGTACTTC
NA	NA	TRBV19	TRBJ1-4	CASSIWGAATNEKLFF	TGTGCCAGTAGTATATGGGGGGCCGCAACTAATGAAAAACTGTTTTTT
NA	NA	TRBV10-1	TRBJ1-1	CASSRGAGTEAFF	TGCGCCAGCAGTCGGGGGGCGGGCACTGAAGCTTTCTTT
TRBD1	NA	TRBV5-1	TRBJ2-7	CASSPGQALHEQYF	TGCGCCAGCAGCCCGGGACAGGCTCTCCACGAGCAGTACTTC
NA	NA	TRBV7-2	TRBJ2-7	CASSLINGGSSEQYF	TGTGCCAGCAGCTTAATAAACGGTGGGTCCTCCGAGCAGTACTTC
NA	NA	TRBV7-6	TRBJ1-1	CASSFQPLWVTEAFF	TGTGCCAGCAGCTTCCAACCTCTTTGGGTCACTGAAGCTTTCTTT
NA	NA	TRBV13	TRBJ1-2	CASSPQAPQQGYGYTF	TGTGCCAGCAGCCCCCAAGCCCCCCAGCAAGGCTATGGCTACACCTTC
TRBD2	NA	TRBV2	TRBJ2-1	CASRVAGGPGEQFF	TGTGCCAGCAGAGTAGCGGGAGGGCCCGGTGAGCAGTTCTTC
NA	NA	TRBV7-9	TRBJ2-2	CASSFMSVPGELFF	TGTGCCAGCAGCTTTATGTCAGTTCCCGGGGAGCTGTTTTTT
TRBD1	once	TRBV7-2	TRBJ1-1	CASSPRTGGLSTEAFF	TGTGCCAGCAGCCCCCGAACAGGGGGCTTAAGCACTGAAGCTTTCTTT
NA	few	TRBV6-1	TRBJ1-6	CASSEGSPLHF	TGTGCCAGCAGTGAAGGCTCACCCCTCCACTTT